What follows is one T cell receptor (beta chain) and its context. From 5'RACE with constant-segment primers came TCR alpha and TCR beta cDNA libraries that carried sample barcodes and UMIs. TCRdb independently ran MiXCR on the 5' RACE reads; one entry per CDR3 protein. This repertoire shows about 440,000 distinct CDR3 sequences, about 19% found once; its top ten account for around 8%. This record belongs to a study of T-cell memory formation after mild COVID-19. Input material: PBMCs or a T cell subset sorted from them (not recorded which). The receptor comes from an adult woman who had mild COVID-19 (a few samples of this study predate the infection). Cell type and time point are not known.

In nucleotides, the CDR3 is TGCGCCAGCAGCAGGGGGGAGGCGGACACTGAAGCTTTCTTT. Amino acids: CASSRGEADTEAFF. The rearrangement links TRBV5-1 to TRBJ1-1, with D possibly matching TRBD1 (6 bases). Germline loops: CDR1 SGHRS, CDR2 YFSETQ. The germline V and J ends were trimmed by 4 bases and 3 bases, with 13 bases remaining between them. This CDR3 has 14 amino acids.